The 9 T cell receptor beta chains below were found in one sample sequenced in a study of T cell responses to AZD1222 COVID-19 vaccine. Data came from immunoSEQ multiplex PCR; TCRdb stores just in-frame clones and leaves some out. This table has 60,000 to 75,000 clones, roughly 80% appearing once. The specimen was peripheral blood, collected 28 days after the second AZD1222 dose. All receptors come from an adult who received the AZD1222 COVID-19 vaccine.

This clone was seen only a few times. The CDR3 DNA sequence: TGTGCCAGCAGCCCTGGAGGATGGAATCAGCCCCAGCATTTT. Translation: CASSPGGWNQPQHF. This chain uses TRBV7-2 with TRBJ1-5; no definite D call. The germline V gene encodes CDR1 SGHTA and CDR2 FQGNSA. V was cut by 5 bases and J by 4 bases, with 12 bases left in between. This CDR3 is built from 14 residues.

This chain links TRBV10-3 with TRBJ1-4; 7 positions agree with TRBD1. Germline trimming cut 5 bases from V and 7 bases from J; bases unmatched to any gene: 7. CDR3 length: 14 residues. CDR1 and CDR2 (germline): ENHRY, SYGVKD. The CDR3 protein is CAISWDSRGEKLFF. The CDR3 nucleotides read TGTGCCATCAGTTGGGACAGCCGGGGTGAAAAACTGTTTTTT.

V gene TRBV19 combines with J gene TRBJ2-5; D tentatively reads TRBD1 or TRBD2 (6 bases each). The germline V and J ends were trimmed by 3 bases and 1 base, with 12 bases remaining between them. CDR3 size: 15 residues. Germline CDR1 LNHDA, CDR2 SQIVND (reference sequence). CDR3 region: CASSMGGTTQETQYF. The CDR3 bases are TGTGCCAGTAGTATGGGGGGCACAACCCAAGAGACCCAGTACTTC.

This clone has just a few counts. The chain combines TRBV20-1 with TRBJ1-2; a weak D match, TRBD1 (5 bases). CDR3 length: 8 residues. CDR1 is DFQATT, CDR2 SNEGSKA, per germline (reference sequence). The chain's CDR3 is CSPGGYTF. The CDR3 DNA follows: TGCAGCCCAGGGGGCTACACCTTC.

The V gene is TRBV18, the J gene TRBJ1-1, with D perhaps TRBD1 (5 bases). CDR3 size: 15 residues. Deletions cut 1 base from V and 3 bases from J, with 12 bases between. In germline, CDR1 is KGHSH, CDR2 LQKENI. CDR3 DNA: TGTGCCAGCTCACCACTGCCCTGGGGCTACACTGAAGCTTTCTTT. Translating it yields CASSPLPWGYTEAFF.

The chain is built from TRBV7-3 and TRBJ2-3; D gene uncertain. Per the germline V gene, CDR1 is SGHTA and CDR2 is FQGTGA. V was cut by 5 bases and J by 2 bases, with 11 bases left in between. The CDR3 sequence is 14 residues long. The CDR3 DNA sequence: TGTGCCAGCAGCCTTCTTTCTGACACAGATACGCAGTATTTT. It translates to CASSLLSDTDTQYF.

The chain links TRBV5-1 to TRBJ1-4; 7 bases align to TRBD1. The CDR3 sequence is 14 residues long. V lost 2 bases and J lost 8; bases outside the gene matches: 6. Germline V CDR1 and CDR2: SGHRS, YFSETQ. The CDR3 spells CASSLQGLEEKLFF. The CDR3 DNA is TGCGCCAGCAGCTTACAGGGGTTAGAGGAAAAACTGTTTTTT.

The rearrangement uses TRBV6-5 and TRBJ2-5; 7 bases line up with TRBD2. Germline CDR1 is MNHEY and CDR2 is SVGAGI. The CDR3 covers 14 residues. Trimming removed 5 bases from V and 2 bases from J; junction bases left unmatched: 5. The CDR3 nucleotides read TGTGCCAGCAGTCCCCCCGGGGGGCAAGAGACCCAGTACTTC. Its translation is CASSPPGGQETQYF.

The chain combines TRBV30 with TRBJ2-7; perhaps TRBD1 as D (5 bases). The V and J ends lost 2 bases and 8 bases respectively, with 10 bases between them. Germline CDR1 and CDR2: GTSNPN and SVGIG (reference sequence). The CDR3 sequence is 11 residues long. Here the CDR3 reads CAWSRQDKQYF. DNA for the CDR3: TGTGCCTGGAGTAGGCAGGACAAGCAGTACTTC.